Detailed here is one T cell receptor beta chain. Its target is unknown. With the 5' RACE reads reprocessed, TCRdb shows one record per CDR3 protein and no DNA. Its table records under 500,000 distinct CDR3 sequences. The data were obtained in a study of T cells expressing NK-cell markers. Study summary: Source material for TCR beta repertoires consisted of sorted CD3+CD56+NKG2C+, CD3+CD56+NKG2C- and CD3+CD56-NKG2C+ T cells.

Study-level points and caveats: These clonotypes also led the CD3+CD56-NKG2C+ fraction in a handful of donors.

CDR1 is LGHNA and CDR2 is YSLEER in the germline V gene. The CDR3 spans 17 residues. The chain employs TRBV4-3 and TRBJ2-3; TCRdb picks TRBD2, but there is no DNA to check that call. Sequenced: blood T cells: a sorted CD56 or NKG2C T cell subset, CD4+ or CD8+ T cells, or bulk PBMC T cells (not recorded which). The TCR was taken from a woman aged 18 to 75 in good health. The CDR3 region is CASSQDTSGGGTDTQYF.